This is a list of T cell receptor delta chains from one sample in a study of Vδ1+ human thymocytes. TCRdb reran clone calling via CATT on the multiplex PCR reads. Among about 75,000 delta-chain clones listed, around 35% were seen once. The sequenced sample was Vdelta1+ gamma-delta thymocytes from the thymus. These receptors were taken from a boy under two years old who had congenital heart surgery. CDR3s include the opening cysteine and the closing phenylalanine or tryptophan. D genes are given only for firm matches. Only part of the rows carry a size: once, few, many, or a class if the clone is expanded.

TRDJ1 NA few TRDV1 CALGGTTPNRGYTDKLIF TGTGCTCTTGGGGGGACCACTCCAAATAGGGGATACACCGATAAACTCATCTTT
TRDJ1 TRDD3 NA TRDV1 CALGENLVSYWGLTDKLIF TGTGCTCTTGGGGAGAATTTGGTTTCGTACTGGGGGTTGACCGATAAACTCATCTTT
TRDJ1 NA NA TRDV1 CALGEEERELEYLSRYTDKLIF TGTGCTCTTGGGGAAGAGGAAAGAGAACTGGAGTACCTAAGCCGGTACACCGATAAACTCATCTTT
TRDJ1 NA few TRDV1 CALGEPKAGPSEYTDKLIF TGTGCTCTTGGGGAACCTAAGGCTGGACCTTCTGAGTACACCGATAAACTCATCTTT
TRDJ1 TRDD3 NA TRDV1 CALGELGPNRYWGRYTDKLIF TGTGCTCTTGGGGAACTGGGCCCTAACCGGTACTGGGGGAGGTACACCGATAAACTCATCTTT
TRDJ1 TRDD3 few TRDV1 CALGELRPPSVLGDPAVYTDKLIF TGTGCTCTTGGGGAACTTCGCCCCCCCAGCGTACTGGGGGACCCGGCGGTGTACACCGATAAACTCATCTTT
TRDJ1 NA NA TRDV1 CALVFVLRWGEDKLIF TGTGCTCTTGTTTTTGTCCTACGGTGGGGGGAAGATAAACTCATCTTT
TRDJ3 NA NA TRDV2 CACDTVLSSWDTRRMFF TGTGCCTGTGACACCGTACTGTCTTCCTGGGACACCCGACGGATGTTTTTC
TRDJ1 TRDD3 NA TRDV1 CALGDTGLPAIKNWGIYTDKLIF TGTGCTCTTGGGGATACCGGCCTTCCTGCTATCAAAAACTGGGGGATCTACACCGATAAACTCATCTTT
TRDJ1 NA NA TRDV1 CALVPKPSCDDKLIF TGTGCTCTGGTTCCTAAACCCAGCTGTGACGATAAACTCATCTTT
TRDJ1 TRDD3 few TRDV1 CALEKGNYWGNTDKLIF TGTGCTCTGGAGAAGGGGAACTACTGGGGCAACACCGATAAACTCATCTTT
TRDJ1 NA NA TRDV1 CALGALHSADTGTDKLIF TGTGCTCTTGGGGCACTCCATTCTGCCGATACAGGCACCGATAAACTCATCTTT
TRDJ1 NA NA TRDV1 CALGELGGGILAYTDKLIF TGTGCTCTTGGGGAACTAGGAGGAGGGATTCTAGCGTACACCGATAAACTCATCTTT
TRDJ1 TRDD3 NA TRDV1 CALGDWITILGDLPGSTDKLIF TGTGCTCTTGGGGACTGGATAACCATCCTGGGGGACCTACCGGGGAGCACCGATAAACTCATCTTT
TRDJ1 NA once TRDV1 CALGEIGPNSYDAGWFGKLIF TGTGCTCTTGGGGAAATCGGACCGAACTCCTACGATGCAGGATGGTTTGGTAAACTCATCTTT
TRDJ1 TRDD3 NA TRDV1 CALGAPLPPLGDTKPDKLIF TGTGCTCTTGGGGCCCCTCTTCCCCCACTGGGGGATACGAAGCCCGATAAACTCATCTTT
TRDJ1 TRDD3 NA TRDV1 CALGPPPGIREGYTDKLIF TGTGCTCTTGGTCCCCCTCCGGGGATACGGGAAGGGTACACCGATAAACTCATCTTT
TRDJ1 NA few TRDV1 CALGESSRSSWGKLIF TGTGCTCTTGGGGAAAGTTCCAGGTCAAGCTGGGGCAAACTCATCTTT
TRDJ1 TRDD3 NA TRDV1 CALGELDGVIWGMRDVFHCAMPSGGCQGKLIF TGTGCTCTTGGGGAACTAGATGGGGTCATCTGGGGGATGCGAGATGTGTTTCATTGTGCCATGCCATCTGGGGGATGCCAGGGTAAACTCATCTTT
TRDJ1 NA few TRDV1 CALGEPPIVLPRFTDKLIF TGTGCTCTTGGGGAACCCCCCATCGTACTGCCTAGGTTCACCGATAAACTCATCTTT
TRDJ1 TRDD3 NA TRDV1 CALGERRRPPTFPYWGIPFDTDKLIF TGTGCTCTTGGGGAGCGACGTCGACCTCCTACGTTCCCGTACTGGGGGATCCCCTTCGACACCGATAAACTCATCTTT
TRDJ1 NA NA TRDV1 CALGEAKNSIPWLGTYVATWGSTVKLIF TGTGCTCTTGGGGAAGCAAAAAATTCCATTCCTTGGCTGGGGACCTACGTGGCTACGTGGGGCTCCACCGTTAAACTCATCTTT
TRDJ1 TRDD3 NA TRDV1 CALGGPRGILDTDKLIF TGTGCTCTTGGGGGGCCGAGAGGGATACTGGACACCGATAAACTCATCTTT
TRDJ1 NA few TRDV1 CALGERPVQGKLIF TGTGCTCTTGGGGAACGTCCGGTGCAGGGTAAACTCATCTTT
TRDJ1 NA NA TRDV1 CALGGILSLPDRGLASDKLIF TGTGCTCTTGGGGGAATCCTTTCCCTTCCAGACCGGGGCCTGGCTTCCGATAAACTCATCTTT
TRDJ1 NA NA TRDV1 CALGRGFPARTDKLIF TGTGCTCTTGGGCGGGGCTTCCCAGCCCGCACCGATAAACTCATCTTT
TRDJ1 TRDD3 many TRDV2 CACVYTGDGPYTDKLIF TGTGCCTGTGTTTATACTGGGGACGGGCCGTACACCGATAAACTCATCTTT
TRDJ1 NA few TRDV1 CALGDPSLFRLLELPYTDKLIF TGTGCTCTTGGGGATCCCTCCCTTTTCCGGCTCCTTGAACTGCCGTACACCGATAAACTCATCTTT
TRDJ1 TRDD3 NA TRDV1 CALGEKYLGDRTDKLIF TGTGCTCTTGGGGAAAAGTATCTGGGGGATAGGACCGATAAACTCATCTTT
TRDJ1 TRDD3 NA TRDV1 CALGGGYGGTDKLIF TGTGCTCTTGGAGGGGGATACGGGGGCACCGATAAACTCATCTTT
TRDJ1 TRDD3 few TRDV2 CACESEELGIPLKGDKLIF TGTGCCTGTGAAAGTGAAGAACTGGGGATACCATTGAAGGGCGATAAACTCATCTTT
TRDJ1 NA few TRDV1 CALGELSLLRGNAYTDKLIF TGTGCTCTTGGGGAACTCTCCCTCCTCCGGGGGAATGCCTACACCGATAAACTCATCTTT
TRDJ1 NA once TRDV1 CALGDYSYGADKLIF TGTGCTCTTGGGGATTATTCTTACGGTGCCGATAAACTCATCTTT
TRDJ1 TRDD3 few TRDV1 CALGEVVSKNPYWGIRGGTDKLIF TGTGCTCTTGGGGAAGTGGTCTCCAAAAACCCGTACTGGGGGATACGCGGGGGGACCGATAAACTCATCTTT
TRDJ1 NA few TRDV1 CALGELGRYTDKLIF TGTGCTCTTGGGGAATTGGGGCGGTACACCGATAAACTCATCTTT
TRDJ1 TRDD3 NA TRDV1 CALGEPGFGFLYWGTDYTDKLIF TGTGCTCTTGGGGAACCTGGGTTTGGCTTCCTATACTGGGGGACAGATTACACCGATAAACTCATCTTT
TRDJ1 NA few TRDV1 CALDGLPHSYTDKLIF TGTGCTCTTGACGGCCTTCCCCACTCGTACACCGATAAACTCATCTTT
TRDJ1 TRDD3 NA TRDV1 CALGQAFPSVLGDSDKLIF TGTGCTCTTGGGCAGGCCTTCCCGTCCGTACTGGGGGATTCCGATAAACTCATCTTT
TRDJ1 TRDD3 NA TRDV2 CACDTTPYVPLGDTDKLIF TGTGCCTGTGACACCACGCCCTACGTCCCACTGGGGGATACCGATAAACTCATCTTT
TRDJ1 TRDD3 NA TRDV1 CALGDSAYPLWGIPIYTDKLIF TGTGCTCTTGGGGACTCGGCTTACCCTCTCTGGGGGATACCCATATACACCGATAAACTCATCTTT
TRDJ1 TRDD3 NA TRDV1 CALGELPGFLRLGDTVDTDKLIF TGTGCTCTTGGGGAACTACCTGGGTTCCTACGACTGGGGGATACTGTCGACACCGATAAACTCATCTTT
TRDJ1 NA once TRDV1 CALTATDKLIF TGTGCTCTTACCGCCACCGATAAACTCATCTTT
TRDJ1 TRDD3 few TRDV1 CALGPSSPWGPTLYTDKLIF TGTGCTCTTGGGCCCTCTTCCCCCTGGGGGCCAACGCTGTACACCGATAAACTCATCTTT
TRDJ1 NA few TRDV1 CALGERLEDPYVIWEPSKTDKLIF TGTGCTCTTGGGGAACGACTCGAGGATCCCTACGTTATCTGGGAACCTAGTAAGACCGATAAACTCATCTTT
TRDJ1 NA NA TRDV1 CALGPRHEAFLRPGTGGTYTDKLIF TGTGCTCTTGGGCCCCGTCACGAGGCCTTCCTACGTCCCGGTACTGGGGGTACGTACACCGATAAACTCATCTTT
TRDJ1 TRDD3 NA TRDV1 CALGERRPLILSPKTTGGYEIPTLGDKLIF TGTGCTCTTGGGGAACGCAGGCCCCTAATACTTTCACCGAAAACAACTGGGGGATACGAAATCCCCACTTTGGGCGATAAACTCATCTTT
TRDJ1 TRDD3 medium-sized TRDV2 CATYLLGDPYTDKLIF TGTGCTACCTATCTACTGGGGGATCCCTACACCGATAAACTCATCTTT
TRDJ1 TRDD2 NA TRDV1 CALGERSYLSDKLIF TGTGCTCTTGGGGAACGTTCCTACCTCTCCGATAAACTCATCTTT
TRDJ1 NA NA TRDV1 CALGEPGKPYWMYTDKLIF TGTGCTCTTGGGGAACCCGGCAAACCTTACTGGATGTACACCGATAAACTCATCTTT
TRDJ1 NA few TRDV1 CALVGPTHRLLRCTDKLIF TGTGCTCTTGTTGGTCCGACTCATCGTTTACTGCGTTGTACCGATAAACTCATCTTT
TRDJ1 NA few TRDV1 CALGELLRRGHTDKLIF TGTGCTCTTGGGGAACTACTCCGGAGGGGCCACACTGATAAACTCATCTTT
TRDJ1 TRDD3 NA TRDV2 CACDPLVVGDTGSDKLIF TGTGCCTGTGACCCCCTGGTGGTGGGGGATACGGGAAGCGATAAACTCATCTTT
TRDJ1 TRDD3 NA TRDV1 CALGEPLPPLTGGYGKLIF TGTGCTCTTGGGGAACCTCTGCCTCCTCTTACTGGGGGATACGGGAAACTCATCTTT
TRDJ1 TRDD3 once TRDV1 CALGDPSFSYWGILRYTDKLIF TGTGCTCTTGGGGATCCGTCCTTCTCCTACTGGGGGATACTCCGCTACACCGATAAACTCATCTTT
TRDJ1 NA NA TRDV1 CALGETSPRNKLIF TGTGCTCTTGGGGAAACGAGCCCCCGGAATAAACTCATCTTT